A single sample is the source of the 28 T cell receptor beta chains below, sequenced in a study of cytomegalovirus exposure and HLA in healthy donors. Use of 60 Vbeta and 13 Jbeta primers characterized the PCR. Method: immunoSEQ multiplex PCR; TCRdb's copy keeps in-frame clones and lacks some. The sample includes about 96,000 clones, approximately 75% of them seen just once. Input material: PBMCs. These TCRs come from a female donor in good health and CMV-seropositive.

V is TRBV28 and J is TRBJ2-2, with TRBD1 matching over 10 bases. The CDR3 is 15 amino acids. The J segment lost 5 bases and the V segment lost 5 bases, leaving 5 bases of the junction unmatched. From germline, CDR1 is MDHEN and CDR2 SYDVKM. The CDR3 nucleotides are TGTGCCAGCAGTGAGTGGGACAGGGGAACCGGGGAGCTGTTTTTT. Translation: CASSEWDRGTGELFF. Looking up the rest from reference TRBV28 and TRBJ2-2 gives the full variable domain: DVKVTQSSRYLVKRTGEKVFLECVQDMDHENMFWYRQDPGLGLRLIYFSYDVKMKEKGDIPEGYSVSREKKERFSLILESASTNQTSMYLCASSEWDRGTGELFFGEGSRLTVL.

This clone was counted only a few times. V usage is TRBV6-5 and J usage is TRBJ2-2; D is perhaps TRBD1 or TRBD2 (5 bases each). The V end lost 6 bases, the J end lost 3 bases, and 11 bases lay between the germline ends. This CDR3 has 14 amino acids. CDR1 is MNHEY and CDR2 is SVGAGI in the germline V gene. Here the CDR3 DNA reads TGTGCCAGCAGATACGGGGCGGACACCGGGGAGCTGTTTTTT. It yields the protein CASRYGADTGELFF.

This clone has only one observation. The chain is built from TRBV28 and TRBJ2-7; D is unresolved. The germline gives CDR1 MDHEN, CDR2 SYDVKM. V shed 6 bases and J shed 2 bases, with 8 bases lying between them. The CDR3 length is 12 residues. This CDR3 reads CASRQSPYEQYF. In nucleotides, the CDR3 is TGTGCCAGCAGACAATCCCCCTACGAGCAGTACTTC.

The chain links TRBV4-1 to TRBJ2-2, with 9 bases aligning to TRBD2. In germline, CDR1 is MGHRA, CDR2 YSYEKL. This CDR3 region has 16 residues. The trim removed 0 bases at V and 5 bases at J, leaving 4 bases unmatched. The CDR3 DNA reads TGCGCCAGCAGCCAAGACGGGACTAGCAGGACCGGGGAGCTGTTTTTT. Its translation: CASSQDGTSRTGELFF.

This clone turned up a few times. The chain joins TRBV19 to TRBJ1-2; D may be TRBD1 (6 bases). V lost 6 bases and J lost 4, with 9 bases in between. This CDR3 comprises 12 residues. Per germline, CDR1 LNHDA and CDR2 SQIVND (reference sequence). This chain's CDR3 is CASRDSPYGYTF. The DNA of the CDR3 is TGTGCCAGTAGGGACAGTCCCTATGGCTACACCTTC. The variable domain in full, completed from reference TRBV19 and TRBJ1-2, reads DGGITQSPKYLFRKEGQNVTLSCEQNLNHDAMYWYRQDPGQGLRLIYYSQIVNDFQKGDIAEGYSVSREKKESFPLTVTSAQKNPTAFYLCASRDSPYGYTFGSGTRLTVV.

V gene TRBV11-2 combines with J gene TRBJ1-1; D ambiguous. This CDR3 has 13 amino acids. V dropped 6 bases and J dropped 0 bases, with 8 bases sitting between them. Looked up from germline, CDR1 is SGHAT and CDR2 is FQNNGV. The CDR3 here is CASRWSVNTEAFF. DNA for the CDR3: TGTGCCAGCAGATGGTCAGTGAACACTGAAGCTTTCTTT.

This chain joins TRBV18 and TRBJ2-1, with TRBD1 identical over 7 bases. This CDR3 comprises 16 residues. Germline trimming cut 1 base from V and 5 bases from J; bases unmatched to any gene: 8. Germline CDR1 reads KGHSH; CDR2 reads LQKENI. DNA of the CDR3: TGTGCCAGCTCACCACGACAGGGTCCTAGGGACAATGAGCAGTTCTTC. It yields the protein CASSPRQGPRDNEQFF. Using reference TRBV18 and TRBJ2-1 for the parts outside the CDR3, the full variable domain is NAGVMQNPRHLVRRRGQEARLRCSPMKGHSHVYWYRQLPEEGLKFMVYLQKENIIDESGMPKERFSAEFPKEGPSILRIQQVVRGDSAAYFCASSPRQGPRDNEQFFGPGTRLTVL.

The chain combines TRBV5-1 with TRBJ1-1; D unclear. This CDR3 has 13 amino acids. The V end lost 0 bases, the J end lost 0 bases, and 3 bases lay between the germline ends. The germline V gene encodes CDR1 SGHRS and CDR2 YFSETQ. CDR3 sequence: CASSLAVNTEAFF. DNA of the CDR3: TGCGCCAGCAGCTTGGCTGTGAACACTGAAGCTTTCTTT.

This chain uses TRBV30 with TRBJ1-2; D might be TRBD1 (6 bases). Between the trimmed V and J ends, which lost 0 bases and 6 bases, there was a span of 14 bases. CDR1 is GTSNPN and CDR2 is SVGIG in the germline V gene (reference sequence). This CDR3 spans 14 amino acids. CDR3 sequence reads: CAWSVRGGGHGYTF. The DNA for the CDR3 is TGTGCCTGGAGTGTACGTGGGGGGGGCCATGGCTACACCTTC.

The CDR3 spells CASSLQGMDGYTF. DNA for the CDR3: TGTGCCAGCAGCTTACAGGGGATGGATGGCTACACCTTC. This chain links TRBV7-3 with TRBJ1-2; a possible D gene is TRBD1 (6 bases). The germline gives CDR1 SGHTA, CDR2 FQGTGA. V gave up 2 bases and J gave up 6 bases, with 10 bases separating them. The CDR3 spans 13 residues.

The chain is built from TRBV6-4 and TRBJ1-2; no reliable D call. The CDR3 is 12 residues long. V was clipped by 4 bases and J by 13 bases, with 16 bases between them. Germline values: CDR1 MRHNA, CDR2 SNTAGT. CDR3 DNA sequence: TGTGCCAGCAGTGGGGCGGGTGGGTCCCGCACCTTC. It translates to CASSGAGGSRTF.

The J gene is TRBJ1-5, the V gene TRBV28; TRBD1 matches 8 bases. Germline loops: CDR1 MDHEN, CDR2 SYDVKM. CDR3 size: 15 residues. The junction had 6 bases not matched to a gene; V was cut back by 6 bases and J by 2 bases. In DNA form, the CDR3 reads TGTGCCAGCAGCCTCCAGGGGGCGCGCAATCAGCCCCAGCATTTT. It specifies CASSLQGARNQPQHF.

The chain couples TRBV5-1 to TRBJ2-7; 7 positions agree with TRBD1. This CDR3 has 14 residues. V shed 1 base, J shed 2 bases, and the junction held 3 bases outside the gene matches. Germline lookup yields CDR1 SGHRS and CDR2 YFSETQ. CDR3 sequence (DNA): TGCGCCAGCAGCTTGTGGGGACAGACCTACGAGCAGTACTTC. Translating gives CASSLWGQTYEQYF.

The CDR3, as DNA: TGCGCCAGCAGCTTAGAGTACCAAGAGACCCAGTACTTC. Amino acids: CASSLEYQETQYF. This chain uses TRBV5-1 with TRBJ2-5, with D uncertain. The germline CDR1 and CDR2 sequences are SGHRS and YFSETQ. This CDR3 region has 13 residues. Trimming removed 2 bases at V and 0 bases at J, with 5 bases between.

This chain links TRBV5-4 with TRBJ2-7, with 9 bases identical to TRBD1. The germline gives CDR1 SGHNT, CDR2 YYREEE (reference sequence). This CDR3 has 15 amino acids. The V segment lost 2 bases and the J segment 5 bases; nucleotides outside the gene matches: 8. The CDR3 DNA reads as TGTGCCAGCAGCTTCGAACAGGGGGCGTCCCACGAGCAGTACTTC. It specifies CASSFEQGASHEQYF.

V usage is TRBV6-1 and J usage is TRBJ2-7; 9 nucleotides agree with TRBD1. The CDR3 sequence is 15 residues long. Germline V gives CDR1 MNHNS, CDR2 SASEGT. The V and J ends lost 3 bases and 3 bases, in that order; junction bases with no gene match: 6. The CDR3 DNA reads TGTGCCAGCAGTGACAAGGGGACAGGGAGCTACGAGCAGTACTTC. Its translation is CASSDKGTGSYEQYF.

The chain carries TRBV6-5 and TRBJ1-2; the D gene is possibly TRBD1 (6 bases). V was trimmed by 7 bases and J by 8 bases, leaving 14 bases between them. This CDR3 spans 12 amino acids. CDR1 is MNHEY, CDR2 SVGAGI, per germline. DNA of the CDR3: TGTGCCAGCACCCCAGGTGGGGGCGGCTACACCTTC. Its translation is CASTPGGGGYTF.

This chain joins TRBV4-3 and TRBJ1-2; a weak D match, TRBD1 (6 bases). Trimming left V 0 bases short and J 0 bases short, with 14 bases between. This CDR3 is 17 amino acids long. From germline, CDR1 is LGHNA and CDR2 YSLEER. Written as DNA, the CDR3 is TGCGCCAGCAGCCAAGATTGGGGACACACGTCTAACTATGGCTACACCTTC. Its translation: CASSQDWGHTSNYGYTF.

Only one count was recorded for this clone. The rearrangement links TRBV2 to TRBJ2-7; 8 bases match TRBD1. Per germline, CDR1 SNHLY and CDR2 FYNNEI. The trim removed 7 bases at V and 1 base at J, leaving 6 bases unmatched. The CDR3 loop spans 14 amino acids. The CDR3 DNA sequence: TGTGCCAGCACCCCGGACAGGGCTTCCTACGAGCAGTACTTC. Protein sequence: CASTPDRASYEQYF.

This clone appeared a few times. The chain uses TRBV5-6 and TRBJ1-5; D is possibly TRBD1 (6 bases). Trimming stripped 4 bases from V and 7 bases from J, with 12 bases between. The CDR3 consists of 13 residues. Germline V CDR1 and CDR2: SGHDT, YYEEEE. CDR3 nucleotide sequence: TGTGCCAGCAGCCTACAGGGTACCCAGCCCCAGCATTTT. It is translated as CASSLQGTQPQHF.

The sample holds one count of this clone. This sequence joins TRBV28 and TRBJ1-2; D remains unclear. Germline V CDR1 and CDR2: MDHEN, SYDVKM. With 2 bases removed from V and 4 bases from J, the gap between germline ends came to 11 bases. The length of the CDR3 is 14 residues. CDR3 sequence reads: CASSLRSLLYGYTF. The CDR3 nucleotides are TGTGCCAGCAGTTTAAGGAGCCTTCTCTATGGCTACACCTTC.

The V call is TRBV5-6, the J call TRBJ1-1, with D possibly TRBD1 on 6 matching bases. This CDR3 contains 15 residues. The V end was cut by 0 bases, the J end by 3 bases, with 12 bases between. Germline V CDR1 and CDR2: SGHDT, YYEEEE. The CDR3 protein is CASSLERGWYTEAFF. The CDR3 region has the DNA TGTGCCAGCAGCTTGGAGAGGGGGTGGTACACTGAAGCTTTCTTT.

The CDR3 bases are TGTGCCAGCAGCCCAAGGACAGGGCAGAATTCAGGAAACACCATATATTTT. Residues: CASSPRTGQNSGNTIYF. This chain uses TRBV7-8 with TRBJ1-3, with 8 nucleotides matching TRBD1. CDR1 SGHVS and CDR2 FQNEAQ come from the germline V gene. The CDR3 runs to 17 residues. J was trimmed by 4 bases and V by 5 bases; bases with no gene match: 13.

This clone has a handful of counts. J is TRBJ1-5 and V is TRBV9; D unresolved. The CDR3 sequence is 14 residues long. The V gene lost 0 bases and the J gene lost 7 bases, with 11 bases spanning the gap. The germline gives CDR1 SGDLS, CDR2 YYNGEE. CDR3 amino acids: CASSVDEESQPQHF. The CDR3 region has the DNA TGTGCCAGCAGCGTAGATGAGGAGAGCCAGCCCCAGCATTTT.

The chain combines TRBV9 with TRBJ2-3, with D possibly matching TRBD2 (6 bases). V lost 0 bases, J lost 4 bases, and 12 bases lay in between. Looked up from germline, CDR1 is SGDLS and CDR2 is YYNGEE. The CDR3 is 15 amino acids. Here the CDR3 reads CASSVAGVAPDTQYF. For the CDR3, the DNA is TGTGCCAGCAGCGTAGCGGGAGTCGCCCCAGATACGCAGTATTTT.

This clone occurred once. V and J are TRBV25-1 and TRBJ2-5; TRBD1 might be the D (5 bases). This CDR3 contains 13 residues. In germline, CDR1 is MGHDK, CDR2 SYGVNS. V shed 6 bases and J shed 1 base, with 9 bases lying between them. The CDR3 is CASSQGPQETQYF. The CDR3 nucleotides read TGTGCCAGCAGCCAGGGCCCCCAAGAGACCCAGTACTTC.

The rearrangement joins TRBV5-4 to TRBJ2-3, with D tentatively TRBD1 (5 bases). With 0 bases removed from V and 4 bases from J, the gap between germline ends came to 6 bases. The CDR3 sequence is 13 residues long. Per germline, CDR1 SGHNT and CDR2 YYREEE (reference sequence). This CDR3 reads CASSLAGPDTQYF. CDR3 nucleotides: TGTGCCAGCAGCTTGGCAGGGCCAGATACGCAGTATTTT.

V is TRBV4-2 and J is TRBJ1-5; 9 bases match TRBD1. Looked up from germline, CDR1 is LGHNA and CDR2 is YNFKEQ. The CDR3 sequence is 19 residues long. Trimming removed 0 bases from V and 1 base from J; junction bases left unmatched: 10. CDR3 nucleotide sequence: TGTGCCAGCAGCCAAGACCTGACAGGGGGTATCGAAAGCAATCAGCCCCAGCATTTT. Translating gives CASSQDLTGGIESNQPQHF.